These 17 T cell receptor beta chains were all obtained from the same sample, sequenced in a study of blood T cell repertoires in COVID-19. Repertoires were generated with immunoSEQ multiplex PCR, while TCRdb's copy carries only in-frame clones and drops some. The sample has 70,000 to 85,000 clones; roughly 80% are singletons. The sample comprised peripheral blood. These receptors were taken from a woman aged 80 or over with acute or convalescent COVID-19.

This rearrangement joins TRBV28 to TRBJ2-1, with 13 positions matching TRBD2. CDR1 is MDHEN, CDR2 SYDVKM, per germline. The ends lost 6 bases at V and 9 bases at J; junction bases unmatched: 8. This CDR3 is 15 amino acids long. In DNA form, the CDR3 reads TGTGCCAGCAGAATCCATGGACTAGCGGGGGCTGAGCAGTTCTTC. It specifies CASRIHGLAGAEQFF. Filled out from reference TRBV28 and TRBJ2-1, the complete variable domain reads DVKVTQSSRYLVKRTGEKVFLECVQDMDHENMFWYRQDPGLGLRLIYFSYDVKMKEKGDIPEGYSVSREKKERFSLILESASTNQTSMYLCASRIHGLAGAEQFFGPGTRLTVL.

This clone turned up a few times. The genes are TRBV10-1 and TRBJ1-1, with 11 positions matching TRBD1. This CDR3 has 14 residues. V shed 9 bases and J 4 bases; nucleotides not matched to a gene: 7. Germline loops: CDR1 WNHNN, CDR2 SYGVQD (reference sequence). The DNA for the CDR3 is TGCGCCAGTACACCCGGGACAGGGGGCACTGAAGCTTTCTTT. Translation gives CASTPGTGGTEAFF.

This clone appeared a few times. V gene TRBV6-5 combines with J gene TRBJ1-5, with TRBD1 matching over 7 bases. The germline gives CDR1 MNHEY, CDR2 SVGAGI. Germline trimming cut 5 bases from V and 4 bases from J; bases unmatched to any gene: 5. There are 14 residues in the CDR3. CDR3 protein: CASSPDRQNQPQHF. CDR3 DNA: TGTGCCAGCAGTCCGGACAGGCAGAATCAGCCCCAGCATTTT.

The chain carries TRBV19 and TRBJ1-1; D might be TRBD1 (5 bases). This CDR3 has 11 residues. The germline V gene encodes CDR1 LNHDA and CDR2 SQIVND (reference sequence). Deletions cut 3 bases from V and 13 bases from J, with 12 bases between. The CDR3 is CASSIVGRVFF. Here the CDR3 DNA reads TGTGCCAGTAGTATCGTGGGGCGAGTTTTCTTT.

This CDR3 is CASSPQAETQYF. DNA of the CDR3: TGTGCCAGCAGCCCTCAGGCGGAGACCCAGTACTTC. The chain uses TRBV7-2 and TRBJ2-5; D remains unclear. The germline V gene has CDR1 SGHTA and CDR2 FQGNSA. The V end was cut by 5 bases, the J end by 5 bases, with 9 bases between. The CDR3 spans 12 residues.

The chain uses TRBV10-2 and TRBJ2-3, with 8 bases fitting TRBD2. The CDR3 has 15 residues. Germline lookup yields CDR1 WSHSY and CDR2 SAAADI. Unmatched junction bases numbered 6, after V lost 4 bases and J lost 3 bases. The CDR3 region has the DNA TGCGCCAGCAGTGTAATCGGGGGGGCTACAGATACGCAGTATTTT. Its translation: CASSVIGGATDTQYF.

The chain employs TRBV11-3 and TRBJ1-4; the match to TRBD1 covers 10 bases. J lost 9 bases, V lost 5 bases, and 9 bases had no gene match. The CDR3 runs to 15 residues. CDR1 SGHNT and CDR2 YENEEA come from the germline V gene. The CDR3 bases are TGTGCCAGCAGCGCCTCCCTGGGACAGGGGCAAAAACTGTTTTTT. It yields the protein CASSASLGQGQKLFF.

This rearrangement joins TRBV6-5 to TRBJ2-7, with 7 bases matching TRBD1. J gave up 2 bases and V 6 bases, and 7 bases lay outside the gene matches. Germline assignment: CDR1 MNHEY and CDR2 SVGAGI. CDR3 length: 14 residues. CDR3 sequence: CASRLQGPPYEQYF. The CDR3 nucleotides read TGTGCCAGCAGGCTACAGGGGCCCCCCTACGAGCAGTACTTC.

This chain uses TRBV11-2 with TRBJ2-1; 9 bases line up with TRBD2. The CDR3 consists of 16 residues. The V gene end was trimmed by 6 bases and the J gene end by 7 bases; junction bases not matched to a gene: 13. In germline, CDR1 is SGHAT, CDR2 FQNNGV. The CDR3 is CASSNSGGGADNEQFF. The CDR3 DNA follows: TGTGCCAGCAGTAACAGCGGCGGGGGGGCGGATAATGAGCAGTTCTTC.

The chain recombines TRBV6-1 with TRBJ1-6, with 8 bases that match TRBD1. Germline V gene data show CDR1 as MNHNS and CDR2 as SASEGT. Trimming cost V 3 bases and J 6 bases; bases outside gene matches: 4. CDR3 length equals 15 residues. The CDR3 nucleotides are TGTGCCAGCAGTGACCAGGGGGCGCGTAATTCACCCCTCCACTTT. This translates into CASSDQGARNSPLHF.

The chain uses TRBV5-1 and TRBJ1-6, with TRBD1 identical over 9 bases. The junction had 5 bases not matched to a gene; V was cut back by 4 bases and J by 9 bases. Germline V CDR1 and CDR2: SGHRS, YFSETQ. The CDR3 sequence is 14 residues long. CDR3 DNA: TGCGCCAGCAGCCGGGGACAGGGCGCTTCACCCCTCCACTTT. Protein: CASSRGQGASPLHF. The full variable domain, in which reference TRBV5-1 and TRBJ1-6 provide the parts outside the CDR3, is KAGVTQTPRYLIKTRGQQVTLSCSPISGHRSVSWYQQTPGQGLQFLFEYFSETQRNKGNFPGRFSGRQFSNSRSEMNVSTLELGDSALYLCASSRGQGASPLHFGNGTRLTVT.

V usage is TRBV7-9 and J usage is TRBJ1-2; D gene uncertain. From germline, CDR1 is SEHNR and CDR2 FQNEAQ (reference sequence). V was pared by 0 bases and J by 14 bases, with 10 bases between. The CDR3 spans 11 residues. CDR3: CASSLAPSSTF. The CDR3 DNA reads TGTGCCAGCAGCTTAGCCCCGTCTAGTACCTTC.

This clone has just one count. The chain recombines TRBV19 with TRBJ1-1; no firm D call. The CDR3 is 14 residues long. From germline, CDR1 is LNHDA and CDR2 SQIVND (reference sequence). Between the trimmed V and J ends, which lost 5 bases and 2 bases, there was a span of 12 bases. The CDR3 coding sequence is TGTGCCAGTAGTGATCCCTACTACAACACTGAAGCTTTCTTT. Translating gives CASSDPYYNTEAFF.

This clone was observed a handful of times. The rearrangement links TRBV19 to TRBJ2-2, with 7 bases that match TRBD2. CDR1 LNHDA and CDR2 SQIVND come from the germline V gene (reference sequence). The J segment lost 8 bases and the V segment lost 4 bases, leaving 7 bases of the junction unmatched. The CDR3 is made up of 14 amino acids. The CDR3 region has the DNA TGTGCCAGTAGTAATGTACTAGCGACTGGGGAGCTGTTTTTT. Translating gives CASSNVLATGELFF.

The V and J genes are TRBV5-4 and TRBJ1-3, with TRBD1 as a possible D gene (5 bases). With 0 bases removed from V and 4 bases from J, the gap between germline ends came to 14 bases. The CDR3 extends over 16 amino acids. Germline-derived CDR1 and CDR2 are SGHNT and YYREEE (reference sequence). The CDR3 DNA is TGTGCCAGCAGCTTGGTTCAGGGCTTACGGGGAAACACCATATATTTT. It encodes CASSLVQGLRGNTIYF.

The J gene is TRBJ1-3, the V gene TRBV18; tentative D call: TRBD1 (5 bases). The V gene's germline CDR1 is KGHSH and CDR2 LQKENI. Trimming shortened V by 4 bases and J by 0 bases, and 7 bases separated the two germline ends. The CDR3 is 14 amino acids. The CDR3 here is CASSRGGSGNTIYF. The CDR3 region has the DNA TGTGCCAGCTCACGCGGGGGCTCTGGAAACACCATATATTTT.

The CDR3 reads CAISGGGPWTLHF. The DNA of the CDR3 is TGTGCCATCAGTGGAGGAGGGCCTTGGACCCTCCACTTT. This rearrangement joins TRBV10-3 to TRBJ1-6; no clear D. Trimming removed 4 bases from V and 14 bases from J, with 15 bases in between. The CDR3 is 13 residues long. Germline V gives CDR1 ENHRY, CDR2 SYGVKD.